This T cell receptor (beta chain) was observed in a study of human T cells and chemical hapten exposure. Study-level background: Alopecia areata, totalis or universalis affected patients who were mostly female.

Study-wide findings and caveats: A positive correlation with patch test score was found for PT1 expanded TCR counts.

Noted time point: patch test 2, 6 weeks after DPC sensitization. Treatment: therapeutic diphenylcyclopropenone sensitization with weekly scalp DPC. At every patch-test visit, blood was drawn before the patch test was applied. Comment on this clonotype: Its antigen is not identified.

In the library, unique molecular identifiers were attached to individual cDNA molecules. TCRdb recomputed calls from the RACE reads with MiXCR, one row per CDR3 protein. The sample yields approximately 95,000 distinct CDR3 sequences, roughly an eighth seen once. Material: whole blood, obtained in connection with sensitization to the hapten diphenylcyclopropenone (DPC). This clonotype originated in a woman aged 40 to 55 with alopecia areata. Some clones in this sample may be carry-over from other donors' samples.

The CDR3 region has the DNA TGTGCCAGCAGTTTAGAAGGTAGCGGGAGATCCGAGCAGTACTTC. Translating it yields CASSLEGSGRSEQYF. The chain carries TRBV27 and TRBJ2-7, with TRBD2 matching over 9 bases. Germline CDR1 is MNHEY and CDR2 is SMNVEV (reference sequence). V dropped 2 bases and J dropped 6; count of bases not matched to a gene: 8. The CDR3 totals 15 residues.